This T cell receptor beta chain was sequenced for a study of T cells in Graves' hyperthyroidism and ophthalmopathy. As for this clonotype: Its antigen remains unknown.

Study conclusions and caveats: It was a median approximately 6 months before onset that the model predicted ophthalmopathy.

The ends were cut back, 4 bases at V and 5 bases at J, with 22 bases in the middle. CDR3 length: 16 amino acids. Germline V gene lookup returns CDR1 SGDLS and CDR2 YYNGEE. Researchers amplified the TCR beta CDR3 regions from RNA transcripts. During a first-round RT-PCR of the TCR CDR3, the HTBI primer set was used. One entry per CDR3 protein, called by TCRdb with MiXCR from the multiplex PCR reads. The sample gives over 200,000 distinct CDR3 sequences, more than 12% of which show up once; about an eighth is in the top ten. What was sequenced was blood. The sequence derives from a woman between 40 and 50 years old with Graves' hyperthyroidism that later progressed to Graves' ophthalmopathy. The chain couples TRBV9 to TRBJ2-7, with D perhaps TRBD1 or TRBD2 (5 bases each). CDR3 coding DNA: TGTGCCAGCAGCCCCCAGACCCGGGGCAGGGTAAACGAGCAGTACTTC. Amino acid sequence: CASSPQTRGRVNEQYF.